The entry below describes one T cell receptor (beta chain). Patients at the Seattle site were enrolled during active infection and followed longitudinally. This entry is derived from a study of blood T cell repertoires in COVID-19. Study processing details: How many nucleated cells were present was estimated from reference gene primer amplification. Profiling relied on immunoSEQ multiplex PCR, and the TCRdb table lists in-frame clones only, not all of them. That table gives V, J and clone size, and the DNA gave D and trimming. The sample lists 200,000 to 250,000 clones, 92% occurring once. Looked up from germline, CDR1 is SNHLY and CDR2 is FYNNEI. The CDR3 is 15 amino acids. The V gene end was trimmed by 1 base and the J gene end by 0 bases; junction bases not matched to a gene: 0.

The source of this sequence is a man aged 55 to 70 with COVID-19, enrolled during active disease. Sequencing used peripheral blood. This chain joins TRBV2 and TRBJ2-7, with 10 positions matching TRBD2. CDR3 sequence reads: CASSEERGGSYEQYF. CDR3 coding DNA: TGTGCCAGCAGTGAAGAGCGGGGGGGCTCCTACGAGCAGTACTTC.